This passage covers 9 T cell receptor beta chains from one sample sequenced in a study of CD8+ T cells in alopecia areata. TCR sequencing used cDNA made by reverse transcription of extracted RNA. Profiling relied on immunoSEQ multiplex PCR, and the TCRdb table lists in-frame clones only, not all of them. The sample lists about 210,000 clones; roughly 64% were seen once. Noted treatment: oral pan-JAK inhibitor, 5-10 mg twice daily. Specimen: CD4+ T cells sorted from blood, collected at week 4, from a patient treated with tofacitinib. The origin of the receptors is a human donor with alopecia areata.

In its sample, this clone was seen a few times. The rearrangement links TRBV6-5 to TRBJ1-1; TRBD1 aligns across 9 bases. The CDR3 is 14 amino acids. The trim removed 6 bases at V and 4 bases at J, leaving 6 bases unmatched. In germline, CDR1 is MNHEY, CDR2 SVGAGI. CDR3 residues: CASSPTDRGTEAFF. CDR3 in DNA: TGTGCCAGCAGCCCTACGGACAGGGGCACTGAAGCTTTCTTT.

This clone was detected a few times. V is TRBV29-1 and J is TRBJ1-2; no clear D. The CDR3 has 14 amino acids. Per the germline V gene, CDR1 is SQVTM and CDR2 is ANQGSEA. V was clipped by 2 bases and J by 4 bases, with 14 bases between them. The CDR3: CSVETSRASYGYTF. Here the CDR3 DNA reads TGCAGCGTTGAAACGAGCCGGGCCAGCTATGGCTACACCTTC.

This clone occurred a few times. The chain links TRBV7-9 to TRBJ2-1, with a possible D match to TRBD1 (5 bases). The CDR3 runs 14 residues. V was cut by 8 bases and J by 8 bases, with 19 bases left in between. Germline lookup yields CDR1 SEHNR and CDR2 FQNEAQ (reference sequence). The CDR3 is CASEAPQVFDEQFF. The CDR3 region has the DNA TGTGCCAGCGAGGCACCACAGGTTTTCGATGAGCAGTTCTTC.

The chain recombines TRBV7-2 with TRBJ1-1; D unclear. V dropped 5 bases and J dropped 9 bases, with 16 bases sitting between them. Germline V CDR1 and CDR2: SGHTA, FQGNSA. The CDR3 is made up of 13 amino acids. The DNA of the CDR3 is TGTGCCAGCAGCCAAGAAGCTTCGAGGAAAGCTTTCTTT. Translating gives CASSQEASRKAFF. The whole variable domain, remainder taken from reference TRBV7-2 and TRBJ1-1, is GAGVSQSPSNKVTEKGKDVELRCDPISGHTALYWYRQSLGQGLEFLIYFQGNSAPDKSGLPSDRFSAERTGGSVSTLTIQRTQQEDSAVYLCASSQEASRKAFFGQGTRLTVV.

The chain joins TRBV7-9 to TRBJ1-6, with TRBD1 matching 7 bases. Unmatched junction bases numbered 6, after V lost 6 bases and J lost 10 bases. Looked up from germline, CDR1 is SEHNR and CDR2 is FQNEAQ (reference sequence). This CDR3 is 13 amino acids long. DNA for the CDR3: TGTGCCAGCAGTTCAACAGGGGAATCACCCCTCCACTTT. It codes for CASSSTGESPLHF.

A few counts support this clone. The V and J genes are TRBV29-1 and TRBJ2-1; D is unresolved. V was shortened by 5 bases and J by 5 bases, with 13 bases between the two germline ends. Germline-derived CDR1 and CDR2 are SQVTM and ANQGSEA. The CDR3 totals 13 residues. The CDR3, as DNA: TGCAGCGTTCTACAAGACATCGACAATGAGCAGTTCTTC. It is translated as CSVLQDIDNEQFF.

Only a few counts were recorded for this clone. The V and J genes are TRBV10-1 and TRBJ1-5; 9 nucleotides match TRBD1. Looked up from germline, CDR1 is WNHNN and CDR2 is SYGVQD (reference sequence). V trimming: 2 bases; J trimming: 1 base; junction bases outside the gene matches: 0. The CDR3 length is 15 residues. The CDR3 nucleotides read TGCGCCAGCAGTGAGGGGACAGGGAGCAATCAGCCCCAGCATTTT. It encodes CASSEGTGSNQPQHF.

The chain employs TRBV19 and TRBJ2-3; D is unclear. The CDR3 is 14 amino acids. The germline V gene encodes CDR1 LNHDA and CDR2 SQIVND (reference sequence). Deletions cut 3 bases from V and 11 bases from J, with 18 bases between. CDR3 sequence: CASSMNQLTGGQYF. DNA of the CDR3: TGTGCCAGTAGTATGAATCAGTTGACCGGCGGGCAGTATTTT.

Only a few counts were recorded for this clone. The J gene is TRBJ1-6, the V gene TRBV29-1; 7 bases match TRBD1. The germline V gene encodes CDR1 SQVTM and CDR2 ANQGSEA. The V gene end was trimmed by 7 bases and the J gene end by 7 bases; junction bases not matched to a gene: 7. CDR3 length: 13 residues. CDR3 bases: TGCAGCGCTGGGGACAGCTGGAATTCACCCCTCCACTTT. It specifies CSAGDSWNSPLHF.